This T cell receptor beta chain was sequenced for a study of cytomegalovirus exposure and HLA in healthy donors. Overall study findings and caveats: Rarity characterized most TCR sequences, yet some public TCRs appeared in many donors. In vitro confirmation showed three CMV-associated chains to be CMV antigen specific.

In the case of this clone: The antigen remains unidentified.

TCRdb's copy holds only in-frame clones and misses some; the assay was immunoSEQ multiplex PCR. The table includes around 100,000 clones, 85% detected once. This CDR3 is 15 amino acids long. The germline V and J ends were trimmed by 4 bases and 7 bases, with 17 bases remaining between them. Germline CDR1 is SGHTS and CDR2 is YDEGEE. The sequenced sample was PBMCs. The sequence was collected from a man younger than 35 in good health and CMV-seropositive. The chain recombines TRBV5-8 with TRBJ1-4; D remains unclear. The CDR3 DNA sequence: TGTGCCAGCAGCAGACCCGGGAAAGAAGGTGAAAAACTGTTTTTT. Translated, it gives CASSRPGKEGEKLFF.